This T cell receptor beta chain was sequenced in a study of blood T cell repertoires in COVID-19. At the level of the study: Sources were T cells, B-cell-depleted T cells, or PBMCs; the material itself was cDNA or gDNA.

Only in-frame clones appear in the TCRdb table, and some are missing; sequencing was by immunoSEQ multiplex PCR. The data hold 280,000 or so clones, with around 85% observed a single time. Either two negative PCRs, clearance, or symptom resolution qualified Cohort 3 donors as recovered. Germline-derived CDR1 and CDR2 are SGHVS and FNYEAQ. The V end lost 5 bases, the J end lost 0 bases, and 17 bases lay between the germline ends. This CDR3 is built from 17 residues. V is TRBV7-6 and J is TRBJ1-5, with a tentative D call TRBD1 (5 bases). The receptor was isolated from a woman between 50 and 59 years old who had recovered from COVID-19. The sample taken for sequencing was PBMCs or T cells enriched from blood (not recorded which). The CDR3 DNA sequence: TGTGCCAGCAGCCCAACCCTGGCAGGGTATAGCAATCAGCCCCAGCATTTT. This translates into CASSPTLAGYSNQPQHF. Filled out from reference TRBV7-6 and TRBJ1-5, the complete variable domain reads GAGVSQSPRYKVTKRGQDVALRCDPISGHVSLYWYRQALGQGPEFLTYFNYEAQQDKSGLPNDRFSAERPEGSISTLTIQRTEQRDSAMYRCASSPTLAGYSNQPQHFGDGTRLSIL.